Following are 3 T cell receptor beta chains from one sample sequenced in a study of vaccination and CD4 T cells after COVID-19. Once obtained from cultured CD4+ T cells, the DNA was sequenced using the Oncomine TCR Beta short-read assay. Someone extracted genomic DNA from cultured CD4+ T cells. Each CDR3 protein gets one entry after TCRdb re-called the PCR reads with MiXCR. The sample records about 9,100 distinct CDR3 sequences, roughly a third being singletons. The treatment was: approximately 10-day PBMC culture with coronavirus spike peptide pools or control peptides (ViraFEST assay). CD4+ T-cell collection from the unexposed donor predated the COVID-19 pandemic (2011-2018). No antigen is known for these receptors. Sequences were obtained from CD4+ T cells from blood, cultured in vitro. The receptors were gathered from a human donor in good health.

The chain employs TRBV4-3 and TRBJ2-1; D not resolved. Germline values: CDR1 LGHNA, CDR2 YSLEER. Trimming removed 3 bases from V and 6 bases from J, with 21 bases in between. This CDR3 spans 17 amino acids. The CDR3 nucleotides are TGCGCCAGCAGCCAGGCAGCAATGGAGACCTCACCCAATGAGCAGTTCTTC. It specifies CASSQAAMETSPNEQFF.

V and J are TRBV19 and TRBJ1-2; D gene uncertain. The germline V and J ends were trimmed by 0 bases and 1 base, with 15 bases remaining between them. CDR3 length: 17 amino acids. Per germline, CDR1 LNHDA and CDR2 SQIVND (reference sequence). Here the CDR3 DNA reads TGTGCCAGTAGTATAGATCTAAGCAGGACTCTTAACTATGGCTACACCTTC. Residues: CASSIDLSRTLNYGYTF.

The rearrangement joins TRBV7-2 to TRBJ1-1; 11 positions match TRBD1. With V trimmed by 5 bases and J by 3 bases, 5 bases remained unmatched. The CDR3 sequence is 15 residues long. Per the germline V gene, CDR1 is SGHTA and CDR2 is FQGNSA. CDR3 nucleotides: TGTGCCAGCAGCGCGGACAGGGGGCAGTACACTGAAGCTTTCTTT. Its protein is CASSADRGQYTEAFF.